Given below is one TCR beta chain in context. Its antigen is still unknown. Blood CD4+ CD25-low CD127-high conventional T cells supplied the genomic DNA template. This record belongs to a study of regulatory and conventional T cells in RAG deficiency. Study results and caveats: RAG-deficient patients showed markedly lower Shannon entropy and higher Simpson indices than control T-cell subsets.

From germline, CDR1 is SEHNR and CDR2 FQNEAQ (reference sequence). CDR3 size: 14 residues. Germline trimming cut 5 bases from V and 5 bases from J; bases unmatched to any gene: 7. TCRdb's table, derived via immunoSEQ multiplex PCR, lists solely in-frame clones and lacks some. Seen here are about 30,000 clones, approximately 96% observed once, and the top ten hold 0.3% to 0.45%. These records were also assigned to another study, of regulatory T cells. That source notes: The primer mix had 52 TRBV and 13 TRBJ primers.

The sequencing sample was made of CD25- CD4+ T cells sorted from blood. The sequence was collected from a human donor in good health. V is TRBV7-9 and J is TRBJ2-7, with 9 bases matching TRBD1. The CDR3 loop reads CASSRDRVDDEQYF. CDR3 bases: TGTGCCAGCAGCCGGGACAGGGTAGACGACGAGCAGTACTTC.